This T cell receptor beta chain was identified during a study of cytomegalovirus exposure and HLA in healthy donors. Whole-study context: The 90 to 150 validation repertoires used the same platform as the roughly 670 first-cohort repertoires, a later analysis reported.

This clone was observed a single time. The V gene end was trimmed by 3 bases and the J gene end by 2 bases; junction bases not matched to a gene: 6. Germline-derived CDR1 and CDR2 are LNHDA and SQIVND (reference sequence). The CDR3 runs 15 residues. The method was immunoSEQ multiplex PCR; TCRdb's version includes in-frame clones alone and lacks a portion of them. The table has some 210,000 clones, 83% seen once. The donors belonged to the approximately 120-subject validation cohort, separate from the roughly 700-subject first cohort. This chain uses TRBV19 with TRBJ2-7; the match to TRBD1 covers 8 bases. Material: PBMCs. The clonotype was recovered from a woman aged 18-29 years in good health and CMV-seronegative. CDR3 bases: TGTGCCAGTAGTATTTTGAGACAGGGGACCTACGAGCAGTACTTC. This codes for CASSILRQGTYEQYF.